Listed below are T cell receptor delta chains from one sample, sequenced in a study of human gamma delta and Vdelta1 T cells. These TCRs are of unknown antigen specificity. TCRdb made new clone calls on the PCR reads using CATT. The repertoire holds some 13,000 delta-chain clones, about half seen once, with roughly 1.6% in the top ten. The sequenced material came from Vdelta1 gamma-delta T cells from blood grown in culture (DOT cells). The receptors were gathered from a human donor in good health. CDR3s include the opening cysteine and the closing phenylalanine or tryptophan. D genes are given only for firm matches. Size values are once, few and many counts, or a class for expanded clones, and some rows have none.

J gene: TRDJ1; D gene: TRDD3; V gene: TRDV1; clone size: .; CDR3 protein: CALGKNVAYNTGDDSSTDKLIF; CDR3 DNA: TGTGCTCTTGGGAAAAACGTCGCCTACAATACTGGGGACGATTCCTCCACCGATAAACTCATCTTT
J gene: TRDJ1; D gene: TRDD3; V gene: TRDV1; clone size: .; CDR3 protein: CALGERGIQPYTDKLIF; CDR3 DNA: TGTGCTCTTGGGGAAAGGGGGATACAGCCTTACACCGATAAACTCATCTTT
J gene: TRDJ1; D gene: TRDD3; V gene: TRDV1; clone size: .; CDR3 protein: CALGSGIHYTDKLIF; CDR3 DNA: TGTGCTCTTGGCTCCGGGATACACTACACCGATAAACTCATCTTT
J gene: TRDJ1; D gene: TRDD3; V gene: TRDV1; clone size: .; CDR3 protein: CALGERELGWGILHIATDKLIF; CDR3 DNA: TGTGCTCTTGGGGAACGGGAGCTAGGCTGGGGGATACTTCACATCGCCACCGATAAACTCATCTTT
J gene: TRDJ1; D gene: TRDD3; V gene: TRDV1; clone size: .; CDR3 protein: CALGGRSSCLYSGGYLTLYTDKLIF; CDR3 DNA: TGTGCTCTTGGGGGACGGTCTTCCTGCTTATATTCTGGGGGATACCTGACGCTTTACACCGATAAACTCATCTTT
J gene: TRDJ1; D gene: .; V gene: TRDV1; clone size: .; CDR3 protein: CALGERAFLGPYWGLTDKLIF; CDR3 DNA: TGTGCTCTTGGGGAACGGGCCTTCCTCGGTCCGTACTGGGGGTTAACCGATAAACTCATCTTT
J gene: TRDJ1; D gene: TRDD2; V gene: TRDV1; clone size: few; CDR3 protein: CALGANFLPGGLLTDKLIF; CDR3 DNA: TGTGCTCTTGGGGCTAATTTCCTACCGGGGGGCCTACTCACCGATAAACTCATCTTT
J gene: TRDJ1; D gene: TRDD3; V gene: TRDV1; clone size: .; CDR3 protein: CALGAHQGPTPGGSGYTDKLIF; CDR3 DNA: TGTGCTCTTGGGGCCCATCAGGGACCTACCCCTGGGGGATCCGGATACACCGATAAACTCATCTTT
J gene: TRDJ1; D gene: TRDD3; V gene: TRDV1; clone size: few; CDR3 protein: CALGTNGGYFTGGLTDKLIF; CDR3 DNA: TGTGCTCTTGGGACCAACGGTGGGTACTTTACTGGGGGACTCACCGATAAACTCATCTTT
J gene: TRDJ1; D gene: TRDD3; V gene: TRDV1; clone size: .; CDR3 protein: CALGEFFPLTGGWQYTDKLIF; CDR3 DNA: TGTGCTCTTGGGGAATTTTTTCCACTTACTGGGGGGTGGCAGTACACCGATAAACTCATCTTT
J gene: TRDJ1; D gene: .; V gene: TRDV1; clone size: .; CDR3 protein: CALGELPREPPPGDIKLIF; CDR3 DNA: TGTGCTCTTGGGGAACTCCCCCGGGAACCCCCACCGGGGGACATTAAACTCATCTTT
J gene: TRDJ1; D gene: .; V gene: TRDV1; clone size: .; CDR3 protein: CALGEQSGLPVRSRFKLIF; CDR3 DNA: TGTGCTCTTGGGGAACAGTCGGGCCTACCGGTCCGGTCGCGGTTTAAACTCATCTTT
J gene: TRDJ1; D gene: TRDD3; V gene: TRDV1; clone size: .; CDR3 protein: CALGETYGGYKFGKLIF; CDR3 DNA: TGTGCTCTTGGGGAAACCTACGGGGGATACAAGTTCGGTAAACTCATCTTT
J gene: TRDJ1; D gene: .; V gene: TRDV1; clone size: .; CDR3 protein: CALGESPRSLPRIPGDKLIF; CDR3 DNA: TGTGCTCTTGGGGAGTCGCCACGCAGCCTACCTCGGATACCCGGCGATAAACTCATCTTT
J gene: TRDJ1; D gene: TRDD3; V gene: TRDV1; clone size: .; CDR3 protein: CALGGFQFLRRTNWGIRADKLIF; CDR3 DNA: TGTGCTCTTGGGGGGTTTCAATTCCTACGCCGAACGAACTGGGGGATACGGGCCGATAAACTCATCTTT